This TCR beta chain derives from a study of blood T cell repertoires in COVID-19. The wider study: Sites across the United States, Italy and Spain contributed samples from acute and convalescent COVID-19.

The count of this clone is one. The junction differs from germline at one of its ends, possibly a read error. The CDR3 is made up of 14 amino acids. Germline CDR1 and CDR2: KGHSH and LQKENI. Profiling relied on immunoSEQ multiplex PCR, and the TCRdb table lists in-frame clones only, not all of them. The sample yields 60,000 to 70,000 clones, less than 90% seen once. This chain uses TRBV18 with TRBJ2-2; 8 bases line up with TRBD1. The TCR comes from an elderly man with acute or convalescent COVID-19. Sample: peripheral blood. The CDR3 is CASSPLARGQGPIF. CDR3 bases: TGTGCCAGCTCACCACTCGCCCGTGGACAGGGCCCCATCTTT.